This T cell receptor beta chain was recorded in a study of blood T cell repertoires in COVID-19. TCRdb's table, derived via immunoSEQ multiplex PCR, lists solely in-frame clones and lacks some. The sample consists of roughly 240,000 clones, about nine tenths of them appearing once. Participant reports of clinical history set cohort assignment. Exposed study participants had met a COVID-19 case within 2 weeks before entry. The V gene's germline CDR1 is MDHEN and CDR2 SYDVKM. This CDR3 contains 17 residues. Trimming at V came to 4 bases and at J to 5 bases, leaving 12 bases not matched to a gene. Sample: PBMCs or T cells enriched from blood (not recorded which). The rearrangement links TRBV28 to TRBJ1-3, with 9 bases matching TRBD1. This sequence was found in a man aged 50 to 59 who had been exposed to COVID-19. The CDR3 region has the DNA TGTGCCAGCAGTTCGGGACAGGGTTCTTTTCCGAGAAACACCATATATTTT. This gives the protein CASSSGQGSFPRNTIYF.